The TCR beta chain under discussion was sequenced for a study of blood T cell repertoires in COVID-19. As for the study in general: Sites in the United States, Italy and Spain provided acute and convalescent COVID-19 samples. Nucleic acid was either cDNA or gDNA, and it came from T cells, B-cell-depleted T cells, or PBMCs.

Original analysis: By means of reference gene primer amplification, nucleated cell counts were estimated. Using immunoSEQ multiplex PCR, the repertoire was profiled, and TCRdb retains in-frame clones only, with some absent. V and J calls and clone size are those listed in that table; D and trimming were worked out from the DNA. The table includes a few hundred thousand clones, about 86% detected once. Trimming removed 6 bases from V and 6 bases from J, with 9 bases in between. The V gene's germline CDR1 is SGHTA and CDR2 FQGTGA. This CDR3 has 12 amino acids. In assigning cohorts, the study relied on participant-reported clinical history.

The chain links TRBV7-3 to TRBJ2-1; D possibly corresponds to TRBD2 (6 bases). Sequencing input: PBMCs or T cells enriched from blood (not recorded which). This receptor was taken from a middle-aged woman with acute COVID-19. CDR3 region: CASSRGGNEQFF. In DNA form, the CDR3 reads TGTGCCAGCAGTAGGGGAGGCAATGAGCAGTTCTTC.